This TCR beta chain was sequenced for a study of CD8 T cells in ankylosing spondylitis. TCRdb recomputed calls from the 5' RACE reads with MiXCR, one row per CDR3 protein. The sample holds hundreds of thousands of distinct CDR3 sequences, roughly 13% seen once. This clonotype was detected only a few times. What it binds is not known. General study findings and limits: A motif in TCR beta, a set of about eight highly homologous variants, appeared characteristic of ankylosing spondylitis blood.

The V and J ends lost 0 bases and 5 bases respectively, with 11 bases between them. This CDR3 region has 15 residues. CDR1 and CDR2 (germline): MGHRA, YSYEKL. The chain carries TRBV4-1 and TRBJ2-4; D is ambiguous. The TCR sequence derives from a male donor with ankylosing spondylitis. Specimen: blood, either unsorted or a sorted T cell fraction (not recorded which). CDR3 loop: CASSQEEAFQNIQYF. The CDR3 DNA sequence: TGCGCCAGCAGCCAAGAGGAAGCGTTCCAAAACATTCAGTACTTC.